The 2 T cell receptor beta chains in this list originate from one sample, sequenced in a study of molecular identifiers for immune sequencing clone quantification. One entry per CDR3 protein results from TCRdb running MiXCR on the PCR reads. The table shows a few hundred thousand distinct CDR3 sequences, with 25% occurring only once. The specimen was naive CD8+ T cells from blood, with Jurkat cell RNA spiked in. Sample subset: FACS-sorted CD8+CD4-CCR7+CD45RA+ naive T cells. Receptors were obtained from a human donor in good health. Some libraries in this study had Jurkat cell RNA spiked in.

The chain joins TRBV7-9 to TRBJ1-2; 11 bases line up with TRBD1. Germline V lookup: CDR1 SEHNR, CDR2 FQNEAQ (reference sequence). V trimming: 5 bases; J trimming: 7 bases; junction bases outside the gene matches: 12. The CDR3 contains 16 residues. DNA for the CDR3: TGTGCCAGCAGCAAAGACATCTGGACAGGGGGCTTTGGCTACACCTTC. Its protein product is CASSKDIWTGGFGYTF.

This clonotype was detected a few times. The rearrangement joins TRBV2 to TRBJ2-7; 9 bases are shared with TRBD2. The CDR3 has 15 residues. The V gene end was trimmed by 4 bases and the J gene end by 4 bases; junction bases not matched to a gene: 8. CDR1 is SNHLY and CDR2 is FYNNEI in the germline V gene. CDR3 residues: CASSGLSLAGYEQYF. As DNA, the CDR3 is TGTGCCAGCAGTGGGTTGTCGCTAGCGGGGTACGAGCAGTACTTC. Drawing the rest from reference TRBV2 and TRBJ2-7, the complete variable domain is EPEVTQTPSHQVTQMGQEVILRCVPISNHLYFYWYRQILGQKVEFLVSFYNNEISEKSEIFDDQFSVERPDGSNFTLKIRSTKLEDSAMYFCASSGLSLAGYEQYFGPGTRLTVT.